This T cell receptor (beta chain) was captured by sequencing in a study of CD8 T cells in ankylosing spondylitis. This clonotype occurred many times. Using its own MiXCR run on the 5' RACE reads, TCRdb lists one record per CDR3 protein. The sample has roughly 86,000 distinct CDR3 sequences; about 8.1% are singletons. The V gene lost 3 bases and the J gene lost 5 bases, with 23 bases spanning the gap. The CDR3 covers 18 residues. Germline values: CDR1 SGHTA, CDR2 FQGTGA. The sequenced sample consisted of blood, either unsorted or a sorted T cell fraction (not recorded which). The chain recombines TRBV7-3 with TRBJ2-1, with a tentative D call TRBD1 (6 bases). The receptor's source is a male donor with ankylosing spondylitis or in good health (not recorded which). The CDR3 region is CASSFSGSWVQGNNEQFF. The DNA of the CDR3 is TGTGCCAGCAGCTTCTCCGGGTCATGGGTACAGGGTAACAATGAGCAGTTCTTC.